Listed here is a single T cell receptor beta chain. CDR3 length: 13 residues. CDR1 and CDR2 (germline): MNHNS, SASEGT. Researchers made TCR beta libraries by using iRepertoire HTBI primers and running Arm-PCR on CDR3 regions. TCRdb re-derived calls from the multiplex PCR reads in MiXCR, one entry per CDR3 protein. The sample records about 420,000 distinct CDR3 sequences, around 15% being singletons. The sample is drawn from a study of regulatory T cells in long-lasting Graves disease. Noted time point: newly diagnosed GD, antithyroid drugs for less than 3 months. RNA from PBMCs was the source of the TCR library. With EDTA tubes as the receptacles, approximately 10 milliliters of peripheral blood were drawn. Another study also made use of these data, one on T cells in Graves' hyperthyroidism and ophthalmopathy. This second study says: It was considered stable Graves' hyperthyroidism when ophthalmopathy did not progress within 18 months. Among thyroid clonotypes expanded above 0.001, most also appeared in blood.

The chain joins TRBV6-1 to TRBJ2-1; D may be TRBD1 (6 bases). The DNA matches TRBJ2-5 better at its end, which makes the J call doubtful. The TCR was taken from a woman aged 18 to 35 with Graves disease. The sequenced sample was peripheral blood mononuclear cells (PBMCs), obtained at new diagnosis, from a patient treated with antithyroid drugs. Here the CDR3 reads CASSGWGRETQYF. The CDR3 DNA sequence: TGTGCCAGCAGTGGGTGGGGGCGAGAGACCCAGTACTTC.